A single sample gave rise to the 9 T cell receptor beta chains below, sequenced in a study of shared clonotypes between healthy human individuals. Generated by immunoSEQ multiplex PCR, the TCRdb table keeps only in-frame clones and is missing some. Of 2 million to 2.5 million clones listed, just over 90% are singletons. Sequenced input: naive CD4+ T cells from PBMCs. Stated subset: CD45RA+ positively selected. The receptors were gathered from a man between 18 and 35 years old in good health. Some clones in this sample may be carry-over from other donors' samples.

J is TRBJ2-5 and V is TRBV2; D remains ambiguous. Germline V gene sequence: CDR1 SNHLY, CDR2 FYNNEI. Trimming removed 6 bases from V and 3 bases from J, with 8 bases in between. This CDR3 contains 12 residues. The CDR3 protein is CASRVLEETQYF. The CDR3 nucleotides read TGTGCCAGCAGGGTTCTGGAAGAGACCCAGTACTTC. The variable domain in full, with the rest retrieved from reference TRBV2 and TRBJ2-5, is EPEVTQTPSHQVTQMGQEVILRCVPISNHLYFYWYRQILGQKVEFLVSFYNNEISEKSEIFDDQFSVERPDGSNFTLKIRSTKLEDSAMYFCASRVLEETQYFGPGTRLLVL.

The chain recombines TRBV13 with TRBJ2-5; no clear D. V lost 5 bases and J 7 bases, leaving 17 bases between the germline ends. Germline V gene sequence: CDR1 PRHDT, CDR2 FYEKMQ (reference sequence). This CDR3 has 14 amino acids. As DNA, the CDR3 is TGTGCCAGCAGCCCCGGACGCAACTTTAGGACCCAGTACTTC. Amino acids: CASSPGRNFRTQYF.

The CDR3 here is CASSSPRGELFF. The CDR3 region has the DNA TGTGCCAGCAGCTCTCCGAGAGGGGAGCTGTTTTTT. This chain connects TRBV7-6 to TRBJ2-2; no clear D gene. V lost 4 bases and J 8 bases, leaving 8 bases between the germline ends. CDR3 length: 12 amino acids. Germline V gene sequence: CDR1 SGHVS, CDR2 FNYEAQ.

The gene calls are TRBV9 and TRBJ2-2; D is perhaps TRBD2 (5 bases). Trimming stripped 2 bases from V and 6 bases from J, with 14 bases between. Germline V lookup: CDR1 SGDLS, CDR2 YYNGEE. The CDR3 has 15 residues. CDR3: CASSVATSLAGELFF. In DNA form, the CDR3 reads TGTGCCAGCAGCGTCGCTACTAGTTTGGCCGGGGAGCTGTTTTTT.

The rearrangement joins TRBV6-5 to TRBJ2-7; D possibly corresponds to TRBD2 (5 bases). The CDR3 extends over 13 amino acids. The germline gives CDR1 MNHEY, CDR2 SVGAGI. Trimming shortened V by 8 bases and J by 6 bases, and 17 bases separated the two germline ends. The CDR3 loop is CASASGAGGEQYF. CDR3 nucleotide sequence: TGTGCCAGCGCCTCTGGTGCGGGCGGCGAGCAGTACTTC.

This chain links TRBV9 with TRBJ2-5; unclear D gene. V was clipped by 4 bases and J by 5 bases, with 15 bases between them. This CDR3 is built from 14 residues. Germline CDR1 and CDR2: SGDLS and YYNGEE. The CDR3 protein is CASSLGPGRETQYF. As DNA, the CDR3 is TGTGCCAGCAGCCTAGGTCCGGGTAGGGAGACCCAGTACTTC.

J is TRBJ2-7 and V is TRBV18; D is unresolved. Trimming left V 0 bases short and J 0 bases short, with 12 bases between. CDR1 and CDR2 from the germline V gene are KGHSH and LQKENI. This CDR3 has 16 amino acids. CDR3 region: CASSPPKDGLSYEQYF. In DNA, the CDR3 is TGTGCCAGCTCACCACCAAAAGACGGGCTCTCCTACGAGCAGTACTTC.

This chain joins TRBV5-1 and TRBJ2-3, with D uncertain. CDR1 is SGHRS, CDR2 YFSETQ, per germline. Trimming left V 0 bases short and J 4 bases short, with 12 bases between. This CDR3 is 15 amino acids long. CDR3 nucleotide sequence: TGCGCCAGCAGCTTGGCCCCAGGAACGTCAGATACGCAGTATTTT. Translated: CASSLAPGTSDTQYF. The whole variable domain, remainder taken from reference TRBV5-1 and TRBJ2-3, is KAGVTQTPRYLIKTRGQQVTLSCSPISGHRSVSWYQQTPGQGLQFLFEYFSETQRNKGNFPGRFSGRQFSNSRSEMNVSTLELGDSALYLCASSLAPGTSDTQYFGPGTRLTVL.

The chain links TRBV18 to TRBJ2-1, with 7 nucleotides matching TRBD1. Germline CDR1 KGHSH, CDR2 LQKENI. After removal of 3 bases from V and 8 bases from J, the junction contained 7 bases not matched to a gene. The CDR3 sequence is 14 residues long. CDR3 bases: TGTGCCAGCTCACCCGGGTCAGGGGGTGATGAGCAGTTCTTC. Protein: CASSPGSGGDEQFF. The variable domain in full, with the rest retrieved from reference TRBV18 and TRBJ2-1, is NAGVMQNPRHLVRRRGQEARLRCSPMKGHSHVYWYRQLPEEGLKFMVYLQKENIIDESGMPKERFSAEFPKEGPSILRIQQVVRGDSAAYFCASSPGSGGDEQFFGPGTRLTVL.